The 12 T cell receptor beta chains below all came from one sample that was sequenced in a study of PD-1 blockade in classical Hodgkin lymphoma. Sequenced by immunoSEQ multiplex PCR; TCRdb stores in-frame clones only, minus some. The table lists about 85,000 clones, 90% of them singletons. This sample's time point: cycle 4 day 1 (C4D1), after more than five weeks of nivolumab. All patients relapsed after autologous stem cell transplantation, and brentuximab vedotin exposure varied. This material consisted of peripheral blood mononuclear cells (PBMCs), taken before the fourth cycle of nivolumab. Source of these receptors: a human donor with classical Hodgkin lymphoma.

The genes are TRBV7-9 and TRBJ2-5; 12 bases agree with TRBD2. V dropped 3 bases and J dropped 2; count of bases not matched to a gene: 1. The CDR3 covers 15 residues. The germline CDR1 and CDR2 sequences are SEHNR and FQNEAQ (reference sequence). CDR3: CASSLGLAGQETQYF. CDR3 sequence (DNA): TGTGCCAGCAGCTTGGGACTAGCGGGTCAAGAGACCCAGTACTTC.

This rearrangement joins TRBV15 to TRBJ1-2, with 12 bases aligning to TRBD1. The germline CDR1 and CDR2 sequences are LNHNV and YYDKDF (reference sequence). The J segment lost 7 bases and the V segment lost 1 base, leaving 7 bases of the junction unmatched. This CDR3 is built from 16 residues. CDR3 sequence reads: CATSRVSGTGGSGYTF. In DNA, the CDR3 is TGTGCCACCAGCAGAGTGTCCGGGACAGGGGGCTCTGGCTACACCTTC.

DNA of the CDR3: TGTGCCACCCGAGAGGACGGGACCTACGAGCAGTACTTC. This codes for CATREDGTYEQYF. The rearrangement uses TRBV19 and TRBJ2-7, with D perhaps matching TRBD2 (5 bases). V was cut by 10 bases and J by 2 bases, with 15 bases left in between. CDR3 size: 13 residues. CDR1 is LNHDA, CDR2 SQIVND, per germline (reference sequence).

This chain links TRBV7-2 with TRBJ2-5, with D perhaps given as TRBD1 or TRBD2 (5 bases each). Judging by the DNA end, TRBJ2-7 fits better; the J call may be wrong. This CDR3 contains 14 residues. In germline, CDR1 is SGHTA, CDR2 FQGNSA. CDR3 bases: TGTGCCAGCAGCTTAAAAGGCAGGGAGCACGAGCAGTACTTC. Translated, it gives CASSLKGREHEQYF.

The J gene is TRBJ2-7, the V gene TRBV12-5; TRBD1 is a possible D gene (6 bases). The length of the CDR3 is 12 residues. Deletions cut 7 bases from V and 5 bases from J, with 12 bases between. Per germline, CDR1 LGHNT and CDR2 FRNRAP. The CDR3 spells CASEPGADEQYF. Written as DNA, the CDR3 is TGTGCTAGTGAACCAGGGGCCGACGAGCAGTACTTC.

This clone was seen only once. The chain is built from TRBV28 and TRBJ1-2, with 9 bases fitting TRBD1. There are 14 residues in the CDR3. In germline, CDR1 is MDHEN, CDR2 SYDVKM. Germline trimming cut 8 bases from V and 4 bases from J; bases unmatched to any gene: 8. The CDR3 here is CASWEQGAFYGYTF. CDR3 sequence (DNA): TGTGCCAGCTGGGAACAGGGGGCATTCTATGGCTACACCTTC.

Here the CDR3 reads CASSRQGRGVNEQFF. The CDR3 region has the DNA TGTGCCAGCTCCCGTCAGGGCAGGGGGGTCAATGAGCAGTTCTTC. The chain joins TRBV11-3 to TRBJ2-1, with D possibly TRBD1 on 7 matching bases. The CDR3 is 15 residues long. The V end lost 8 bases, the J end lost 6 bases, and 20 bases lay between the germline ends. Germline V gene sequence: CDR1 SGHNT, CDR2 YENEEA.

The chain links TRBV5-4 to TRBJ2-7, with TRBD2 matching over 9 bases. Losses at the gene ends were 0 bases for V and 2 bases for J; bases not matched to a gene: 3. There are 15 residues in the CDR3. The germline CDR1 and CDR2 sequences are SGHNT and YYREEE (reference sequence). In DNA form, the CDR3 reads TGTGCCAGCAGCTTGGATGGCGGGGGGGCCTACGAGCAGTACTTC. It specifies CASSLDGGGAYEQYF.

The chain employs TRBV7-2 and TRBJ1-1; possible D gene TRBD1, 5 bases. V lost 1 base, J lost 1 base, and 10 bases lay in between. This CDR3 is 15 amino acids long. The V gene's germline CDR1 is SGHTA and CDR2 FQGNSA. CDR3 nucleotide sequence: TGTGCCAGCAGCTTAGGCGGGGGGGGGAACACTGAAGCTTTCTTT. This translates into CASSLGGGGNTEAFF.

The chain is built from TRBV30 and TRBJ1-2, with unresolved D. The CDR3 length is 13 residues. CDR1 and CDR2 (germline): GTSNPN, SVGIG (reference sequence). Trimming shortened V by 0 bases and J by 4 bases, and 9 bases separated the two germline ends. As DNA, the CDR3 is TGTGCCTGGAGTGTCATCAACATCTATGGCTACACCTTC. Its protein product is CAWSVINIYGYTF.

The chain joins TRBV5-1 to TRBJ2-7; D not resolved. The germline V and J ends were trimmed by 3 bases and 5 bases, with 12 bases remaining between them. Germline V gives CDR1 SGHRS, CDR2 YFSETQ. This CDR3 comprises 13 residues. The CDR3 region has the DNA TGCGCCAGCAGCTCAAAATACAGAAACGAGCAGTACTTC. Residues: CASSSKYRNEQYF.

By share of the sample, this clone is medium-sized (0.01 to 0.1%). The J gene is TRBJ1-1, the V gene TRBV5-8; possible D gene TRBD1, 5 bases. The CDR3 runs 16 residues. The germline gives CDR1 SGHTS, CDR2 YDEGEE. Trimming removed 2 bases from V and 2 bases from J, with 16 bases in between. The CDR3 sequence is CASSFGRGYLNTEAFF. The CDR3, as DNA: TGTGCCAGCAGCTTCGGAAGGGGATATCTTAACACTGAAGCTTTCTTT.